This T cell receptor (beta chain) is drawn from a study of blood T cell repertoires in COVID-19. Study-level background: The study drew acute and convalescent COVID-19 samples from the United States, Italy and Spain. Sources were T cells, B-cell-depleted T cells, or PBMCs; the material itself was cDNA or gDNA.

Authors' analysis steps: Amplified reference gene primers provided the basis for estimating nucleated cell counts. The table came from immunoSEQ multiplex PCR; TCRdb's copy has only in-frame clones and leaves some out. The V and J calls and clone size were taken over from that table, and D and trimming were inferred from the DNA. The table has 79,000 or so clones, about 87% seen once; the top ten hold 0.85% to 1.2%. The clonotype was recovered from a human donor in a cohort sampled during active COVID-19. Material for sequencing was peripheral blood.

The DNA for the CDR3 is TGTGCCAGCAGCTCACAGGATAGCAATCAGCCCCAGCATTTT. This translates into CASSSQDSNQPQHF. The genes are TRBV7-9 and TRBJ1-5, with a weak D call TRBD1 (5 bases). Germline CDR1 SEHNR, CDR2 FQNEAQ (reference sequence). V gave up 4 bases and J gave up 0 bases, with 7 bases separating them. The CDR3 has 14 residues.